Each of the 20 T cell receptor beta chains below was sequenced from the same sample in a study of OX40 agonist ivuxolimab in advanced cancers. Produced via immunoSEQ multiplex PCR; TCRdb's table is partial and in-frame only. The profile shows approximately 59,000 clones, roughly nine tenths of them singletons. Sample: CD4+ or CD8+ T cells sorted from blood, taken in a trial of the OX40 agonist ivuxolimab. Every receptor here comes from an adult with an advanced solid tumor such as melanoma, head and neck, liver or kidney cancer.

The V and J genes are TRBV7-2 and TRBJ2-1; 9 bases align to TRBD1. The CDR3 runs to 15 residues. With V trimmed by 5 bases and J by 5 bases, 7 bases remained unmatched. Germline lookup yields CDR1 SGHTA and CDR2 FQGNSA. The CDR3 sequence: CASSRNRDRDNEQFF. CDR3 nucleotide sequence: TGTGCCAGCAGCCGAAACCGGGACAGGGACAATGAGCAGTTCTTC.

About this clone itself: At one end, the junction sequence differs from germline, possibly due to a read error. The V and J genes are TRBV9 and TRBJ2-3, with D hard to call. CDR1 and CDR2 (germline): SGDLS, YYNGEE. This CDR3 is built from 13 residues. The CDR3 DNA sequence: TGTGCCGGCAGAGACGCCCTCACAGATACGCAGTATTTT. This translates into CAGRDALTDTQYF.

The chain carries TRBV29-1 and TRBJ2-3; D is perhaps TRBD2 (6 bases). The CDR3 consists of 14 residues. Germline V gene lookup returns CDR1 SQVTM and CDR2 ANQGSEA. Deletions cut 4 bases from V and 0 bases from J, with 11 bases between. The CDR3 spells CSVGSSASTDTQYF. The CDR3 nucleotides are TGCAGCGTTGGATCTAGCGCCAGCACAGATACGCAGTATTTT.

CDR3 amino acids: CASSVRQTSSGANVLTF. CDR3 sequence (DNA): TGTGCCAGCTCAGTAAGACAGACGTCCTCTGGGGCCAACGTCCTGACTTTC. V is TRBV19 and J is TRBJ2-6; D possibly corresponds to TRBD1 (5 bases). V was clipped by 9 bases and J by 0 bases, with 18 bases between them. Germline V gene data show CDR1 as LNHDA and CDR2 as SQIVND (reference sequence). CDR3 length: 17 residues.

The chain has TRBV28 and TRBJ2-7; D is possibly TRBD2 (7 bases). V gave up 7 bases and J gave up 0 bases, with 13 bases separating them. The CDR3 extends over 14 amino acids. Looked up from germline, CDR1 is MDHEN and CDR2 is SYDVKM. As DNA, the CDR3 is TGTGCCAGCAAGGAGGGGGGGCCCTCCTACGAGCAGTACTTC. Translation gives CASKEGGPSYEQYF.

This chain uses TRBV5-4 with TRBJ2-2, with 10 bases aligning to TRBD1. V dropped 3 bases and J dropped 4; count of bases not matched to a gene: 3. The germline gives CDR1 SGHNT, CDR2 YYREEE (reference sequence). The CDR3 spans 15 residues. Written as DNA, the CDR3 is TGTGCCAGCAGCTCTAGGACAGGGGGCACCGGGGAGCTGTTTTTT. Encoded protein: CASSSRTGGTGELFF.

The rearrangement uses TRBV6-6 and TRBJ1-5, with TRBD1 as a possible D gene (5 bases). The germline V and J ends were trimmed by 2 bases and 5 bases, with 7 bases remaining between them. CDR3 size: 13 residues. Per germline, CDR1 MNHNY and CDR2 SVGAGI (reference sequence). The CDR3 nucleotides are TGTGCCAGCAGTTACAGGGGTTATCAGCCCCAGCATTTT. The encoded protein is CASSYRGYQPQHF.

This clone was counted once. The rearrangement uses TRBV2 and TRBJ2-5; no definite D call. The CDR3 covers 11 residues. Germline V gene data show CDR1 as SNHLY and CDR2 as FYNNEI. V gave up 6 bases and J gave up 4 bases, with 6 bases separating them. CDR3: CASSYGETQYF. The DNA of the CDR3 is TGTGCCAGCAGCTATGGAGAGACCCAGTACTTC.

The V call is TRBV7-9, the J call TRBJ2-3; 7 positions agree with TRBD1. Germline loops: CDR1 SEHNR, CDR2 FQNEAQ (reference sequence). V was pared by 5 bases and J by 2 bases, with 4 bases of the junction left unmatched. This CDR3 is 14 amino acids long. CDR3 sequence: CASSPGQNTDTQYF. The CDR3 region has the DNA TGTGCCAGCAGCCCGGGACAGAACACAGATACGCAGTATTTT.

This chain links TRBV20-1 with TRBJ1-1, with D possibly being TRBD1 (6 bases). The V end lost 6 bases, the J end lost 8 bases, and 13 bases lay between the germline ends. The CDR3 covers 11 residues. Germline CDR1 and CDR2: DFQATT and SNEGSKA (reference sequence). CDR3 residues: CSARDTAEAFF. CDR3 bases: TGCAGTGCCAGGGACACCGCCGAAGCTTTCTTT.

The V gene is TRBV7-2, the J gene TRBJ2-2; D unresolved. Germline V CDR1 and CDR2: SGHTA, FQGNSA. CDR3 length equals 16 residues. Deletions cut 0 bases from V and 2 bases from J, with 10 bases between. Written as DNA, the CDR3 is TGTGCCAGCAGCTTAGCCCGCCTTACCAACACCGGGGAGCTGTTTTTT. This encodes CASSLARLTNTGELFF.

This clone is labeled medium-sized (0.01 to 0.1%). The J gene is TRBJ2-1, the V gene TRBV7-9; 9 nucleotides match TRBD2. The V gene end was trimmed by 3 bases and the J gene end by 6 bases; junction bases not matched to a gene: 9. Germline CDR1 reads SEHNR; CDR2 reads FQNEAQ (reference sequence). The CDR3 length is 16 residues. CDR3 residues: CASSFSSGTGGNEQFF. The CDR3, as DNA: TGTGCCAGCAGCTTCTCTAGCGGGACTGGGGGCAATGAGCAGTTCTTC.

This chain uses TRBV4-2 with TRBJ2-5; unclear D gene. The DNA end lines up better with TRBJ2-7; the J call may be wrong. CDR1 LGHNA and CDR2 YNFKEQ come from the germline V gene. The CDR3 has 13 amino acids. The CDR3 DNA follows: TGTGCCAGCAGCCAAGAGACTTCCTACGAGCAGTACTTC. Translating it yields CASSQETSYEQYF.

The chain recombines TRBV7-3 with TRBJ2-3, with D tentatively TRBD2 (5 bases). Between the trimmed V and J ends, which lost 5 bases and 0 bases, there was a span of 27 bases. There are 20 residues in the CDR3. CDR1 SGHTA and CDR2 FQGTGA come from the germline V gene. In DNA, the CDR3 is TGTGCCAGCAGCCTTAATTCTGTCGCTTCGGCGGGCACTAGCACAGATACGCAGTATTTT. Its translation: CASSLNSVASAGTSTDTQYF.

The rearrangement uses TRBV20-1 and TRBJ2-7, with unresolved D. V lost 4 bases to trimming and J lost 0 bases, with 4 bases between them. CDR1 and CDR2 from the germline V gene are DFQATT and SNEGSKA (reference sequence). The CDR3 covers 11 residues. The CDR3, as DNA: TGCAGTGCTACCAGCTCCTACGAGCAGTACTTC. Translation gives CSATSSYEQYF.

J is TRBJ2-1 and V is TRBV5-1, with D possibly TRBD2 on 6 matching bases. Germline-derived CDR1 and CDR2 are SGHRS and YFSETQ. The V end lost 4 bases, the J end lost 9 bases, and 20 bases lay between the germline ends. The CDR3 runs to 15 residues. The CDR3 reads CASSVGGAPGGEQFF. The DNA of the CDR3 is TGCGCCAGCAGCGTTGGAGGGGCTCCTGGAGGTGAGCAGTTCTTC.

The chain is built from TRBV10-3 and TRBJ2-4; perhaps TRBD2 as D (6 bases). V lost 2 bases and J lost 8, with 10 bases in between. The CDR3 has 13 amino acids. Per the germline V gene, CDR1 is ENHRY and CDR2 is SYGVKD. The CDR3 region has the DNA TGTGCCATCAGTGAGAGGAGGGAGGACATTCAGTACTTC. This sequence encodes CAISERREDIQYF.

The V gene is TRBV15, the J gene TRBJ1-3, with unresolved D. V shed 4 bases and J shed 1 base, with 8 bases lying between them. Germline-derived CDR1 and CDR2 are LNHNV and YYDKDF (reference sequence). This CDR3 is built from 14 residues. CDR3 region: CATSIGGSGNTIYF. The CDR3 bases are TGTGCCACCAGCATAGGTGGGTCTGGAAACACCATATATTTT.

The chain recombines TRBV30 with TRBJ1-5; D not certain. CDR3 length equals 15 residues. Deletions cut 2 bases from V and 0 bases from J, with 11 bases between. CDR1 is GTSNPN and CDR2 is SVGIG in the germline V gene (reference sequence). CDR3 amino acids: CAWSRETHSNQPQHF. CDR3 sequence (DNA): TGTGCCTGGAGTAGGGAGACACATAGCAATCAGCCCCAGCATTTT.

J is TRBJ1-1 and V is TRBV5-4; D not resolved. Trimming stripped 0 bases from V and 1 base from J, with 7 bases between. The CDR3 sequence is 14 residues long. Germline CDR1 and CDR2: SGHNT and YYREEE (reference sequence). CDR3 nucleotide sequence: TGTGCCAGCAGCTTGGGGCGGCAGAACACTGAAGCTTTCTTT. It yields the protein CASSLGRQNTEAFF. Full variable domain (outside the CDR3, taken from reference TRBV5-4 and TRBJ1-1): ETGVTQSPTHLIKTRGQQVTLRCSSQSGHNTVSWYQQALGQGPQFIFQYYREEENGRGNFPPRFSGLQFPNYSSELNVNALELDDSALYLCASSLGRQNTEAFFGQGTRLTVV.